This TCR beta chain was sequenced during a study of T cells after yellow fever vaccination (dated by TCRdb to about 2019). Regarding the research as a whole: Libraries from fractions with low cell numbers were prepared with the SMART-Seq v4 Ultra Low Input RNA kit. To track T-cell clones before and after primary and booster YFV17D yellow fever vaccination, bulk TCR alpha and beta repertoires were sequenced longitudinally. The cohort comprised two healthy male donors, one aged 18 to 29 and one aged 30 to 40 years. Blood samples were taken at several timepoints before and after primary and secondary immunization, and bulk PBMC replicates and cell subsets were isolated. What the research found in general, with its limitations: A small fraction of clonotypes showed up in both the CD4 and CD8 compartments, probably as a result of convergent recombination. Compared with the primary T-cell response, the secondary T-cell response was faster but weaker, reaching its peak on day 5 rather than on day 15. Most clones expanded after primary vaccination were re-detected after the booster (approximately 95% of CD4 and approximately 85% of CD8), suggesting broad memory maintenance. Because only two donors were included in the study, the extent to which the findings can be generalized is limited. FACS-sorted repertoires could contain abundant contaminating clonotypes from the bulk population, so computational filtering was required.

TCRdb lists the instrument as Illumina NovaSeq 6000. TCR cDNA was synthesized by 5'RACE template switching, through which a universal primer site and unique molecular identifiers were introduced. Priming for cDNA synthesis came from both the TCR alpha and TCR beta constant segments. Libraries were amplified in two PCR steps, with sample barcodes and sequencing adapters added in the second step. Sequencing of libraries was done on Illumina HiSeq 2500 (2x100 bp) or NovaSeq (2x150 bp). Per the source publication's procedure: MIGEC was used to demultiplex reads and collapse the reads into UMI consensus sequences, and MiXCR was used for V(D)J alignment. Using edgeR on replicate PBMC samples, clonotypes were called vaccine-responding if FDR was below 0.01 and the log2 fold change was above 5 up to day 15. Each bulk clonotype received a CD4 or CD8 identity based on whether the sequenced CD4 or CD8 repertoire contained that clonotype at higher abundance. TCRdb redid the processing of the public reads, applying fastp at Q25 and MiXCR, and retained in-frame beta chains. Merged by CDR3 protein, the rows form single entries marked with the most common genes and DNA. TCRdb's processing, not the authors' own work, is the source of the V and J calls. The sample data list a few hundred thousand distinct CDR3 sequences, and approximately 3.5% of these were observed just once. Of the sample, under 20% falls within the top ten clones.

Ten or more counts support this clonotype. Its specific antigen is unknown. No qualities accompany the bases; no much larger clone lies one base away. The junction shows trimming of 7 bases on V and 3 bases on J, plus 14 bases between the germline ends. The CDR3 runs 14 residues from the cysteine to the phenylalanine. The DNA shown is the 42-base CDR3, in frame from base 1. The germline V gene provides CDR1 SNHLY and CDR2 FYNNEI. The sample's treatment or condition label is to be understood as: live attenuated yellow fever vaccine strain. Two biological replicates of bulk PBMCs were collected at each blood-draw timepoint. PBMCs were isolated from peripheral blood using a standard Ficoll-Paque protocol. TriZol was used to extract RNA from bulk PBMCs, from CD4 and CD8 fractions, and from dextramer-positive and dextramer-negative fractions.

Recombination joined TRBV2 with TRBJ2-3; the D gene could be TRBD1 or TRBD2, each one agreeing over 5 bases. This material consisted of PBMCs, taken 15 days after the yellow fever booster vaccination. The clonotype was recovered from a young man who received the YFV17D yellow fever vaccine. The CDR3 protein sequence reads: CASKRAGRTDTQYF. In nucleotide form, the sequence is TGTGCCAGCAAAAGGGCAGGGAGAACAGATACGCAGTATTTT.